These T cell receptor beta chains were read from a single sample in a study of cytomegalovirus exposure and HLA in healthy donors. Some clones are missing from TCRdb's copy, which holds only in-frame ones; the method was immunoSEQ multiplex PCR. The table has roughly 150,000 clones, roughly 84% seen once. The sequenced sample was PBMCs. These receptors were collected from a man younger than 45 in good health and CMV-seropositive. The CDR3 runs from the conserved cysteine through the conserved F or W. D genes are given only for firm matches. Not every row has a clone size; where given, it reads once, few, many or a size class.

CDR3 protein	CDR3 DNA	D gene	clone size	J gene	V gene
CASGDRGLTGRPYEQYF	TGTGCCAGTGGCGACAGGGGGCTCACGGGGCGACCCTACGAGCAGTACTTC	TRBD1	once	TRBJ2-7	TRBV19
CATQDSLSGELFF	TGCGCCACCCAGGACTCCCTGTCCGGGGAGCTGTTTTTT	.	.	TRBJ2-2	TRBV10-2
CSAVGQGNGYTF	TGCAGCGCCGTAGGACAGGGGAATGGCTACACCTTC	TRBD1	.	TRBJ1-2	TRBV29-1
CASSYTGAGANVLTF	TGTGCCAGCAGCTATACAGGGGCTGGGGCCAACGTCCTGACTTTC	TRBD1	.	TRBJ2-6	TRBV7-9
CASSDRGRGEKLFF	TGTGCCAGTTCTGACAGGGGGCGCGGTGAAAAACTGTTTTTT	TRBD1	few	TRBJ1-4	TRBV19
CASAQGADNEQFF	TGTGCCAGCGCCCAGGGGGCCGACAATGAGCAGTTCTTC	TRBD1	.	TRBJ2-1	TRBV18
CASRLAGADTQYF	TGTGCCAGCAGACTAGCGGGAGCAGATACGCAGTATTTT	TRBD2	.	TRBJ2-3	TRBV25-1
CASSHLDRNTGELFF	TGTGCCAGCTCACATTTAGACAGGAACACCGGGGAGCTGTTTTTT	.	.	TRBJ2-2	TRBV18
CSVGGQEKLFF	TGCAGCGTTGGGGGGCAGGAAAAACTGTTTTTT	.	few	TRBJ1-4	TRBV29-1
CASSEARDQPQHF	TGTGCCAGCAGTGAAGCGCGGGATCAGCCCCAGCATTTT	.	.	TRBJ1-5	TRBV2
CASSGFRGREEKLFF	TGTGCCAGCAGTGGCTTCAGGGGGCGGGAGGAAAAACTGTTTTTT	TRBD1	.	TRBJ1-4	TRBV6-5
CASSSLRLQGTDTQYF	TGTGCCAGCAGTTCTCTCCGGCTACAGGGTACAGATACGCAGTATTTT	.	once	TRBJ2-3	TRBV6-5
CAWTRVEGQETQYF	TGTGCCTGGACCCGGGTGGAGGGGCAAGAGACCCAGTACTTC	.	.	TRBJ2-5	TRBV30
CAISPPGTGELFF	TGTGCCATCAGTCCCCCGGGCACCGGGGAGCTGTTTTTT	.	.	TRBJ2-2	TRBV10-3
CASSYGQYNQPQHF	TGTGCCAGCAGTTACGGACAGTACAATCAGCCCCAGCATTTT	.	.	TRBJ1-5	TRBV6-5
CASSFRRDLPPTGELFF	TGTGCCAGCAGCTTTAGGCGGGACCTACCTCCCACCGGGGAGCTGTTTTTT	.	.	TRBJ2-2	TRBV5-6
CASSPYGDRENIQYF	TGTGCCAGCAGCCCTTATGGAGACAGAGAAAACATTCAGTACTTC	.	.	TRBJ2-4	TRBV4-2
CASSPRRDEQFF	TGTGCCAGCTCACCTCGGCGGGATGAGCAGTTCTTC	.	few	TRBJ2-1	TRBV18
CASSSPAGNEQFF	TGTGCCAGCAGCTCGCCCGCGGGTAATGAGCAGTTCTTC	.	.	TRBJ2-1	TRBV11-3
CASSLVGGRADTQYF	TGTGCCAGCAGCTTAGTCGGGGGGAGAGCAGATACGCAGTATTTT	TRBD2	.	TRBJ2-3	TRBV7-2
CASSQDRGSSYNEQFF	TGTGCCAGCAGCCAAGACAGGGGTAGCTCCTACAATGAGCAGTTCTTC	.	.	TRBJ2-1	TRBV14
CASSLGGWAEAFF	TGTGCCAGCAGCTTAGGAGGGTGGGCTGAAGCTTTCTTT	.	.	TRBJ1-1	TRBV7-9
CASSGDRGPYNEQFF	TGTGCCAGCAGTGGAGACAGGGGGCCGTACAATGAGCAGTTCTTC	TRBD1	.	TRBJ2-1	TRBV6-5
CASSLMGHQPQHF	TGTGCCAGCAGTTTAATGGGGCACCAGCCCCAGCATTTT	.	once	TRBJ1-5	TRBV27
CASSSGGNEQFF	TGTGCCAGCAGCTCGGGGGGAAATGAGCAGTTCTTC	TRBD2	.	TRBJ2-1	TRBV13
CASAGGRGTDTQYF	TGTGCCAGCGCGGGCGGGAGAGGCACAGATACGCAGTATTTT	TRBD2	.	TRBJ2-3	TRBV2
CASSPLAGNTGELFF	TGCGCCAGCAGTCCCCTAGCGGGGAACACCGGGGAGCTGTTTTTT	TRBD2	once	TRBJ2-2	TRBV4-3
CSVFSGTGFYGYTF	TGCAGCGTTTTTTCCGGGACAGGGTTCTATGGCTACACCTTC	TRBD1	.	TRBJ1-2	TRBV29-1
CASTRLLPFTDTQYF	TGTGCCAGCACCCGACTTTTACCCTTCACAGATACGCAGTATTTT	.	.	TRBJ2-3	TRBV12-1
CASSRGTLDTQYF	TGCGCCAGCAGCCGCGGGACTCTAGATACGCAGTATTTT	.	.	TRBJ2-3	TRBV5-1
CASSQDVQGNPYGYTF	TGCGCCAGCAGCCAAGACGTACAGGGGAACCCCTATGGCTACACCTTC	TRBD1	.	TRBJ1-2	TRBV4-1
CASSLARGTTFTYEQYF	TGTGCCAGCAGCTTAGCGCGGGGGACTACCTTCACCTACGAGCAGTACTTC	TRBD2	.	TRBJ2-7	TRBV11-1
CASGLGRTYNEQFF	TGCGCCAGCGGACTTGGACGGACCTACAATGAGCAGTTCTTC	.	.	TRBJ2-1	TRBV5-1
CASSSGGTNTEAFF	TGTGCCAGCAGCTCGGGGGGGACGAACACTGAAGCTTTCTTT	.	.	TRBJ1-1	TRBV7-2
CASSLGQGRGELFF	TGTGCCAGCAGCTTAGGGCAGGGTCGTGGGGAGCTGTTTTTT	.	.	TRBJ2-2	TRBV11-2
CASSPTRGSRNEQFF	TGTGCCAGCTCACCAACCCGCGGAAGCAGAAATGAGCAGTTCTTC	.	.	TRBJ2-1	TRBV18
CASSLWASDSTDTQYF	TGCGCCAGCAGCTTATGGGCTAGCGATAGCACAGATACGCAGTATTTT	.	.	TRBJ2-3	TRBV5-1
CASSIYGRASTDTQYF	TGCGCCAGCAGCATATACGGGAGGGCGAGCACAGATACGCAGTATTTT	TRBD2	.	TRBJ2-3	TRBV5-1
CASSVGQTTNEKLFF	TGTGCCAGCAGCGTCGGACAGACAACTAATGAAAAACTGTTTTTT	.	.	TRBJ1-4	TRBV7-9
CASSPAAPNTGELFF	TGTGCCAGCAGCCCCGCGGCGCCGAACACCGGGGAGCTGTTTTTT	.	once	TRBJ2-2	TRBV7-2
CASSLGTGLYEQYF	TGTGCCAGCAGCTTAGGGACAGGACTGTACGAGCAGTACTTC	TRBD1	.	TRBJ2-7	TRBV11-3
CASSQPDRGPVSRTEAFF	TGCGCCAGCAGCCAGCCCGACAGGGGACCAGTCAGCCGGACTGAAGCTTTCTTT	TRBD1	.	TRBJ1-1	TRBV4-1
CSVGTSGYNEQFF	TGCAGCGTCGGGACTAGCGGATACAATGAGCAGTTCTTC	TRBD2	few	TRBJ2-1	TRBV29-1
CASSLVWGQGRRRELFF	TGTGCCAGCAGCTTAGTCTGGGGACAGGGCAGGCGAAGGGAGCTGTTTTTT	TRBD1	.	TRBJ2-2	TRBV13
CASSFAGGGGGELFF	TGTGCCAGCAGTTTCGCGGGAGGGGGGGGCGGGGAGCTGTTTTTT	TRBD2	.	TRBJ2-2	TRBV27
CVSSHQGISSYEQYF	TGTGTCAGCAGCCATCAGGGGATCAGCTCCTACGAGCAGTACTTC	.	.	TRBJ2-7	TRBV4-2
CASSLKFAGRADIQYF	TGTGCCAGCAGCTTAAAATTTGCCGGGAGGGCGGACATTCAGTACTTC	TRBD2	.	TRBJ2-4	TRBV7-8